What follows are 17 T cell receptor beta chains derived from one specimen sequenced in a study of shared clonotypes between healthy human individuals. Cells designated naive CD8 were CD45RO-negative and were positively selected for CCR7, with terminally differentiated effector memory CD45RA+ cells excluded. Measured with immunoSEQ multiplex PCR; TCRdb has only the in-frame clones, and not every one. The data hold about 2 million clones, with approximately 95% observed a single time. The sample consisted of naive CD8+ T cells sorted from blood. The source is a man aged 18 to 29 in good health.

The rearrangement uses TRBV10-2 and TRBJ1-4; D might be TRBD1 (5 bases). The CDR3 has 13 residues. With 9 bases removed from V and 6 bases from J, the gap between germline ends came to 14 bases. Germline loops: CDR1 WSHSY, CDR2 SAAADI. The CDR3: CASRDQSDEKLFF. CDR3 bases: TGCGCCAGTAGGGACCAGTCCGATGAAAAACTGTTTTTT.

The gene calls are TRBV14 and TRBJ2-3; D possibly uses TRBD1 or TRBD2 (5 bases each). Germline CDR1 and CDR2: SGHDN and FVKESK. The CDR3 is 16 residues long. With 4 bases removed from V and 2 bases from J, the gap between germline ends came to 16 bases. The CDR3 loop is CASSPASRDLTDTQYF. The DNA for the CDR3 is TGTGCCAGCAGCCCTGCTAGCAGGGACCTCACAGATACGCAGTATTTT.

This clone was counted many times. V gene TRBV30 combines with J gene TRBJ1-1, with D possibly being TRBD1 (5 bases). Germline V gene sequence: CDR1 GTSNPN, CDR2 SVGIG (reference sequence). Trimming cost V 0 bases and J 1 base, with 12 bases left between them. The CDR3 extends over 15 amino acids. This CDR3 reads CAWSVRVGGNTEAFF. CDR3 DNA: TGTGCCTGGAGTGTACGGGTTGGGGGGAACACTGAAGCTTTCTTT.

This chain connects TRBV5-6 to TRBJ1-2; 7 nucleotides line up with TRBD1. CDR3 length: 15 amino acids. Germline CDR1 is SGHDT and CDR2 is YYEEEE. The V segment lost 4 bases and the J segment 6 bases; nucleotides outside the gene matches: 12. The CDR3 loop reads CASSPRQGGLDGYTF. Written as DNA, the CDR3 is TGTGCCAGCAGCCCGCGACAGGGAGGGTTGGATGGCTACACCTTC.

The chain recombines TRBV13 with TRBJ2-7; a weak D match, TRBD1 (6 bases). V gave up 5 bases and J gave up 3 bases, with 17 bases separating them. Germline V gene sequence: CDR1 PRHDT, CDR2 FYEKMQ (reference sequence). This CDR3 has 15 amino acids. The CDR3 nucleotides are TGTGCCAGCAGCCACCCGACAGCAGGGGACTACGAGCAGTACTTC. This codes for CASSHPTAGDYEQYF. Full variable domain (rest looked up from reference TRBV13 and TRBJ2-7): AAGVIQSPRHLIKEKRETATLKCYPIPRHDTVYWYQQGPGQDPQFLISFYEKMQSDKGSIPDRFSAQQFSDYHSELNMSSLELGDSALYFCASSHPTAGDYEQYFGPGTRLTVT.

Points on this clone: Other DNA sequences from this sample encode an identical CDR3 as well. The J gene is TRBJ2-7, the V gene TRBV7-9, with 13 bases aligning to TRBD2. Losses at the gene ends were 5 bases for V and 4 bases for J; bases not matched to a gene: 5. CDR1 is SEHNR and CDR2 is FQNEAQ in the germline V gene (reference sequence). CDR3 length equals 15 residues. CDR3 sequence reads: CASSLGLAGEYEQYF. The CDR3 DNA sequence: TGTGCCAGCAGCCTCGGACTAGCGGGGGAATACGAGCAGTACTTC.

The chain uses TRBV5-1 and TRBJ2-2, with D perhaps given as TRBD1 or TRBD2 (7 bases each). This CDR3 contains 17 residues. Germline CDR1 is SGHRS and CDR2 is YFSETQ. Trimming stripped 2 bases from V and 3 bases from J, with 17 bases between. CDR3 loop: CASSFTGEGRYTGELFF. CDR3 coding DNA: TGCGCCAGCAGCTTCACAGGGGAGGGACGATACACCGGGGAGCTGTTTTTT.

Points on this clone: This sample includes further DNA sequences coding for the same CDR3. The chain joins TRBV27 to TRBJ2-1; D call uncertain. Per germline, CDR1 MNHEY and CDR2 SMNVEV (reference sequence). CDR3 length: 13 amino acids. V lost 1 base and J lost 4, with 5 bases in between. Here the CDR3 DNA reads TGTGCCAGCAGTTTATTAGCTTACAATGAGCAGTTCTTC. It codes for CASSLLAYNEQFF.

V is TRBV5-6 and J is TRBJ2-3; 7 bases align to TRBD1. This CDR3 spans 14 amino acids. The V gene end was trimmed by 3 bases and the J gene end by 5 bases; junction bases not matched to a gene: 6. Germline CDR1 reads SGHDT; CDR2 reads YYEEEE. CDR3 DNA sequence: TGTGCCAGCAGCTCGCCACGGACAGGAGATACGCAGTATTTT. It yields the protein CASSSPRTGDTQYF.

The chain has TRBV11-2 and TRBJ1-5; TRBD1 is a possible D gene (5 bases). The CDR3 runs 15 residues. Trimming took 1 base from V and 2 from J, leaving 9 bases between them. Per the germline V gene, CDR1 is SGHAT and CDR2 is FQNNGV. The CDR3 sequence: CASSLGGRGNQPQHF. The CDR3 DNA reads as TGTGCCAGCAGCTTAGGAGGCAGGGGCAATCAGCCCCAGCATTTT.

Comment on this clone: The sample holds other DNA sequences that translate to the same CDR3. The chain uses TRBV30 and TRBJ2-2, with 7 nucleotides matching TRBD1. Germline-derived CDR1 and CDR2 are GTSNPN and SVGIG (reference sequence). There are 13 residues in the CDR3. With V trimmed by 0 bases and J by 5 bases, 0 bases remained unmatched. CDR3 nucleotide sequence: TGTGCCTGGAGTGTACAGGGGACCGGGGAGCTGTTTTTT. Amino acids: CAWSVQGTGELFF. Full variable domain (missing parts from reference TRBV30 and TRBJ2-2): SQTIHQWPATLVQPVGSPLSLECTVEGTSNPNLYWYRQAAGRGLQLLFYSVGIGQISSEVPQNLSASRPQDRQFILSSKKLLLSDSGFYLCAWSVQGTGELFFGEGSRLTVL.

The V and J genes are TRBV10-3 and TRBJ2-7; 7 bases match TRBD1. The CDR3 runs 14 residues. J gave up 2 bases and V 6 bases, and 7 bases lay outside the gene matches. Germline values: CDR1 ENHRY, CDR2 SYGVKD. This CDR3 is CAIREPGQPYEQYF. The CDR3, as DNA: TGTGCCATCAGAGAACCGGGACAGCCCTACGAGCAGTACTTC.

This rearrangement joins TRBV7-8 to TRBJ2-3; the match to TRBD2 covers 11 bases. The ends lost 5 bases at V and 0 bases at J; junction bases unmatched: 4. CDR3 length: 16 residues. CDR1 SGHVS and CDR2 FQNEAQ come from the germline V gene. The CDR3 loop reads CASSPTSGGSTDTQYF. The CDR3, as DNA: TGTGCCAGCAGCCCTACTAGCGGGGGTAGCACAGATACGCAGTATTTT.

Regarding this clone: The sample contains more than one DNA sequence encoding this CDR3. The chain combines TRBV6-1 with TRBJ2-7, with D tentatively TRBD2 (5 bases). The CDR3 runs to 14 residues. Germline CDR1 is MNHNS and CDR2 is SASEGT. V lost 4 bases, J lost 1 base, and 11 bases lay in between. CDR3 bases: TGTGCCAGCAGTGGCCGCGACTATTCCTACGAGCAGTACTTC. The encoded protein is CASSGRDYSYEQYF.

The chain has TRBV28 and TRBJ2-4; 9 bases are a match to TRBD1. J was trimmed by 8 bases and V by 4 bases; bases with no gene match: 15. Germline CDR1 and CDR2: MDHEN and SYDVKM. The CDR3 extends over 17 amino acids. The CDR3, as DNA: TGTGCCAGCAGTTCGAGTGCCTGGGGACAGGGAGTGTACATTCAGTACTTC. Its translation: CASSSSAWGQGVYIQYF.

This sequence joins TRBV6-1 and TRBJ1-5, with D maybe TRBD1 (6 bases). Deletions cut 6 bases from V and 0 bases from J, with 12 bases between. This CDR3 comprises 15 residues. The germline CDR1 and CDR2 sequences are MNHNS and SASEGT. The CDR3 DNA reads as TGTGCCAGCAGACAGGGCCCATATAGCAATCAGCCCCAGCATTTT. It yields the protein CASRQGPYSNQPQHF.

Turning to this clone: Other DNA variants within this sample encode the same CDR3. As DNA, the CDR3 is TGTGCCAGCAGTTATAGCGGACACTCCTACGAGCAGTACTTC. Residues: CASSYSGHSYEQYF. The V call is TRBV6-5, the J call TRBJ2-7; D possibly corresponds to TRBD2 (6 bases). The CDR3 has 14 amino acids. Between the trimmed V and J ends, which lost 3 bases and 0 bases, there was a span of 9 bases. From germline, CDR1 is MNHEY and CDR2 SVGAGI.